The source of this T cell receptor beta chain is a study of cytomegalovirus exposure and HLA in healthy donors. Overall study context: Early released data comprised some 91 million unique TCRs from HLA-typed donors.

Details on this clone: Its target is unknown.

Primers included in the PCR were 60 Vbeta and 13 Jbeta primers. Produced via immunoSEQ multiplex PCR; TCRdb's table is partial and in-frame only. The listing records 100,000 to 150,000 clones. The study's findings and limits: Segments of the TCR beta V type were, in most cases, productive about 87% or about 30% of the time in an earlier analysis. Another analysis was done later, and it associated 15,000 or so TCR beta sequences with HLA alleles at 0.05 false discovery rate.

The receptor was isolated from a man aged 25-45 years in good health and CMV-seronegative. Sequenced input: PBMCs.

CDR3 in DNA: TGTGCCATCAGTGAAAAGGTTGGGACAGGCTACGAGCAGTACTTC. It translates to CAISEKVGTGYEQYF. The chain carries TRBV10-3 and TRBJ2-7; TRBD1 aligns across 8 bases. The germline gives CDR1 ENHRY, CDR2 SYGVKD. The CDR3 runs 15 residues. J was trimmed by 3 bases and V by 3 bases; bases with no gene match: 7.